The source of this T cell receptor (beta chain) is a study of blood T cells in healthy people across ages. A sample-barcoded 5' primer and a J-beta primer mix were used in a second PCR of roughly 7 to 11 cycles. TCRdb re-called the 5' RACE reads through MiXCR, storing one row per CDR3 protein. This sample has about 1.7 million distinct CDR3 sequences, with approximately 28% found just once. Germline CDR1 is SGHTA and CDR2 is FQGNSA. The length of the CDR3 is 14 residues. V was shortened by 4 bases and J by 2 bases, with 11 bases between the two germline ends. The sequencing sample was made of blood. The TCR sequence derives from a woman aged 25 to 39 in good health. The chain is built from TRBV7-2 and TRBJ2-5, with D perhaps matching TRBD2 (6 bases). The CDR3 loop reads CASSYTSRQETQYF. The CDR3, as DNA: TGTGCCAGCAGCTATACTAGCAGGCAAGAGACCCAGTACTTC.